This is a list of T cell receptor beta chains from one sample in a study of blood T cell repertoires in COVID-19. Assay used: immunoSEQ multiplex PCR; TCRdb lists only in-frame clones, some missing. The repertoire holds about 250,000 clones, with around 82% as singletons. Input material: peripheral blood. These receptor sequences come from a man aged 35-49 years with active or convalescent COVID-19. The CDR3 runs from the conserved cysteine through the conserved F or W. Each record gives: CDR3 DNA, CDR3 protein, J gene, D gene, clone size, V gene. D genes are given only for firm matches. The size field is filled for only some rows; it gives once, few, many or a size class.

CDR3nt: TGTGCCAGCAGTTACTCGGAGACTGAAGCTTTCTTT
CDR3aa: CASSYSETEAFF
j_gene: TRBJ1-1
d_gene: .
abundance: .
v_gene: TRBV6-6

CDR3nt: TGTGCCACGCGTCAGGGATCCGGGGAGCTGTTTTTT
CDR3aa: CATRQGSGELFF
j_gene: TRBJ2-2
d_gene: .
abundance: .
v_gene: TRBV10-3

CDR3nt: TGTGCCAGCAGCAAACAGGGAAACCAAGAGACCCAGTACTTC
CDR3aa: CASSKQGNQETQYF
j_gene: TRBJ2-5
d_gene: .
abundance: .
v_gene: TRBV9

CDR3nt: TGTGCCAGTAGAGGACAGGAAATAAATCAGCCCCAGCATTTT
CDR3aa: CASRGQEINQPQHF
j_gene: TRBJ1-5
d_gene: TRBD1
abundance: .
v_gene: TRBV19

CDR3nt: TGTGCCTGGAGTTTAGGAGCGGGGACCACAGATACGCAGTATTTT
CDR3aa: CAWSLGAGTTDTQYF
j_gene: TRBJ2-3
d_gene: TRBD2
abundance: .
v_gene: TRBV30

CDR3nt: TGCGCCAGCAGCCGTACTCGCGGGACAGGGGCCTACGAGCAGTACTTC
CDR3aa: CASSRTRGTGAYEQYF
j_gene: TRBJ2-7
d_gene: TRBD1
abundance: .
v_gene: TRBV5-1

CDR3nt: TGTGCCTGGAGTACTAAGTCTAGCGGCACAGATACGCAGTATTTT
CDR3aa: CAWSTKSSGTDTQYF
j_gene: TRBJ2-3
d_gene: .
abundance: .
v_gene: TRBV30

CDR3nt: TGCGCCAGCAGCTCCTTACAGGGGCGAGGGGGCTACACCTTC
CDR3aa: CASSSLQGRGGYTF
j_gene: TRBJ1-2
d_gene: TRBD1
abundance: .
v_gene: TRBV5-1

CDR3nt: TGTGCCAGCAGTCGGGCGGCAGGGGGCTCCTATAATTCACCCCTCCACTTT
CDR3aa: CASSRAAGGSYNSPLHF
j_gene: TRBJ1-6
d_gene: TRBD1
abundance: .
v_gene: TRBV6-6

CDR3nt: TGTGCCAGTAGTCCCCGTGACAGGGGGAACACTGAAGCTTTCTTT
CDR3aa: CASSPRDRGNTEAFF
j_gene: TRBJ1-1
d_gene: TRBD1
abundance: few
v_gene: TRBV19

CDR3nt: TGTGCCAGCAGCCGACAGGGATACCCACCGGTTACGCAGTATTTT
CDR3aa: CASSRQGYPPVTQYF
j_gene: TRBJ2-3
d_gene: TRBD1
abundance: .
v_gene: TRBV5-4

CDR3nt: TGTGCCACCAGTGATCCGGGGGGCGGGGGGCAGAATGAGCAGTTCTTC
CDR3aa: CATSDPGGGGQNEQFF
j_gene: TRBJ2-1
d_gene: TRBD2
abundance: once
v_gene: TRBV24-1

CDR3nt: TGTGCCAGCAGTCTAAAGGGGGGACAGGGTTTAGCTCTATACGAGCAGTACTTC
CDR3aa: CASSLKGGQGLALYEQYF
j_gene: TRBJ2-7
d_gene: TRBD1
abundance: .
v_gene: TRBV27

CDR3nt: TGTGCCAGCAGTGTCGGGGAACGCTATGGCTACACCTTC
CDR3aa: CASSVGERYGYTF
j_gene: TRBJ1-2
d_gene: .
abundance: .
v_gene: TRBV25-1

CDR3nt: TGTGCCAGCAGCGTAGATGCAGGGGCCACTGAAGCTTTCTTT
CDR3aa: CASSVDAGATEAFF
j_gene: TRBJ1-1
d_gene: .
abundance: .
v_gene: TRBV9

CDR3nt: TGTGCCAGCAGTTTAGAGGGCCCGGGAAGAAACACCATATATTTT
CDR3aa: CASSLEGPGRNTIYF
j_gene: TRBJ1-3
d_gene: .
abundance: .
v_gene: TRBV27

CDR3nt: TGCAGCGTTGATCGGGACAGGTTTGTCGGTGGAAACACCATATATTTT
CDR3aa: CSVDRDRFVGGNTIYF
j_gene: TRBJ1-3
d_gene: TRBD1
abundance: .
v_gene: TRBV29-1

CDR3nt: TGCGCCAGCAGCCTGCGGCAGGGGGGACGAAAACTGTTTTTT
CDR3aa: CASSLRQGGRKLFF
j_gene: TRBJ1-4
d_gene: TRBD1
abundance: once
v_gene: TRBV4-1

CDR3nt: TGTGCCAGCAGTTACTCGCCTCGCGGTTCGTACGAGCAGTACTTC
CDR3aa: CASSYSPRGSYEQYF
j_gene: TRBJ2-7
d_gene: .
abundance: .
v_gene: TRBV6-5

CDR3nt: TGCGCCAGCAGCCACGAGCACCGCTATGGCTACACCTTC
CDR3aa: CASSHEHRYGYTF
j_gene: TRBJ1-2
d_gene: .
abundance: .
v_gene: TRBV4-1

CDR3nt: TGTGCCAGCAGGGTTTCGACAGGAGACTACGCACCCCTCCACTTT
CDR3aa: CASRVSTGDYAPLHF
j_gene: TRBJ1-6
d_gene: .
abundance: .
v_gene: TRBV7-9

CDR3nt: TGTGCCAGCAGCCAGCGGGGGGGCCGTTCCTACAATGAGCAGTTCTTC
CDR3aa: CASSQRGGRSYNEQFF
j_gene: TRBJ2-1
d_gene: TRBD2
abundance: .
v_gene: TRBV3-1/TRBV3-2

CDR3nt: TGCGCCAGCAGCCAAACGACTAGTCCCGAGACCCAGTACTTC
CDR3aa: CASSQTTSPETQYF
j_gene: TRBJ2-5
d_gene: .
abundance: .
v_gene: TRBV4-3

CDR3nt: TGTGCCAGCAGTTTAGAGGGAATGGGGAATCAGCCCCAGCATTTT
CDR3aa: CASSLEGMGNQPQHF
j_gene: TRBJ1-5
d_gene: .
abundance: few
v_gene: TRBV28

CDR3nt: TGTGCCAGCAGTTCCCCCGGGGGATCGGGGTCACCCCTCCACTTT
CDR3aa: CASSSPGGSGSPLHF
j_gene: TRBJ1-6
d_gene: .
abundance: .
v_gene: TRBV28

CDR3nt: TGTGCCAGCAGCCACCCGGGCAGGGGAGACACCATATATTTT
CDR3aa: CASSHPGRGDTIYF
j_gene: TRBJ1-3
d_gene: .
abundance: .
v_gene: TRBV7-6

CDR3nt: TGTGCCAGCAGCCAAGACAGGATTGGAAACACCATATATTTT
CDR3aa: CASSQDRIGNTIYF
j_gene: TRBJ1-3
d_gene: .
abundance: .
v_gene: TRBV16

CDR3nt: TGTGCCAGCAGCTTAGGCGGTACTAGCACAGATACGCAGTATTTT
CDR3aa: CASSLGGTSTDTQYF
j_gene: TRBJ2-3
d_gene: .
abundance: .
v_gene: TRBV5-4

CDR3nt: TGTGCCAGCAGCCCCGGGAGGGGCTTTACCAATCAGCCCCAGCATTTT
CDR3aa: CASSPGRGFTNQPQHF
j_gene: TRBJ1-5
d_gene: .
abundance: .
v_gene: TRBV11-2

CDR3nt: TGTGCCAGCAGTTTATCGGACAGGGTTTACGAGCAGTACTTC
CDR3aa: CASSLSDRVYEQYF
j_gene: TRBJ2-7
d_gene: TRBD1
abundance: .
v_gene: TRBV28

CDR3nt: TGTGCCTGGAGAATGACAGGGAAGGGGACTGGAAACACCATATATTTT
CDR3aa: CAWRMTGKGTGNTIYF
j_gene: TRBJ1-3
d_gene: TRBD1
abundance: once
v_gene: TRBV30

CDR3nt: TGTGCCAGCAGCTTAGGGGAGTTCAACACTGAAGCTTTCTTT
CDR3aa: CASSLGEFNTEAFF
j_gene: TRBJ1-1
d_gene: .
abundance: once
v_gene: TRBV11-3